The sequence of this T cell receptor beta chain was determined in a study of post-analysis software for immune sequencing data. Included in the TCR beta cDNA libraries were unique molecular identifiers. TCRdb passed the PCR reads through MiXCR, listing each CDR3 protein once. The table shows 700,000 to 900,000 distinct CDR3 sequences, with under 60% occurring only once. Points on this clonotype: The antigen is undetermined.

Study observations and caveats: In multiple sclerosis, normalized Chao1 diversity was significantly below that of controls. In patients, about five TRBV segments were more frequent than in controls, with TRBV5-6, TRBV5-1 and TRBV20-1 among them.

Germline CDR1 is DFQATT and CDR2 is SNEGSKA (reference sequence). The CDR3 is made up of 14 amino acids. V lost 3 bases, J lost 12 bases, and 24 bases lay in between. The clonotype originates from a girl aged 10-17 years with multiple sclerosis. The chain combines TRBV20-1 with TRBJ2-7, with no clear D. The sequencing input was blood. This CDR3 reads CSARRSRIQETRYF. CDR3 sequence (DNA): TGCAGTGCTAGGCGGAGTCGGATCCAAGAGACCCGGTACTTC.